Listed below are T cell receptor beta chains from one sample, sequenced in a study of T cell responses to AZD1222 COVID-19 vaccine. The repertoire was sequenced with immunoSEQ multiplex PCR; TCRdb's copy has only in-frame clones and lacks some. The sample lists about 85,000 clones, around nine tenths occurring once. Material: peripheral blood, obtained on day 0 of AZD1222 vaccination. The receptors come from an adult in good health. The CDR3 runs from the conserved cysteine through the conserved F or W. D genes are given only for firm matches. Only some rows state a clone size, as once, few, many or a class for expanded clones.

j_call | d_call | clone_size | v_call | cdr3_aa | cdr3_nt
TRBJ1-1 | NA | NA | TRBV7-8 | CASSLELDTEAFF | TGTGCCAGCAGCTTAGAGTTGGACACTGAAGCTTTCTTT
TRBJ1-6 | NA | NA | TRBV29-1 | CSVGRASTLHF | TGCAGCGTCGGACGGGCATCCACCCTCCACTTT
TRBJ1-1 | NA | NA | TRBV5-1 | CASSAAGGMNTEAFF | TGCGCCAGCAGCGCTGCGGGCGGAATGAACACTGAAGCTTTCTTT
TRBJ1-1 | NA | NA | TRBV18 | CASSPLSADTEAFF | TGTGCCAGCTCACCACTCTCGGCAGACACTGAAGCTTTCTTT
TRBJ1-6 | NA | NA | TRBV25-1 | CASSPPEPYNSPLHF | TGTGCCAGCAGCCCACCAGAACCCTATAATTCACCCCTCCACTTT
TRBJ1-1 | NA | NA | TRBV7-2 | CASSLGSGLGTEAFF | TGTGCCAGCAGCTTAGGATCGGGGTTGGGCACTGAAGCTTTCTTT
TRBJ2-1 | TRBD2 | NA | TRBV5-1 | CASSLTGTSNNEQFF | TGCGCCAGCAGCTTAACCGGGACTAGCAACAATGAGCAGTTCTTC
TRBJ1-6 | NA | few | TRBV7-2 | CASSLQAPDNSPLHF | TGTGCCAGCAGCTTACAGGCTCCGGATAATTCACCCCTCCACTTT
TRBJ2-3 | NA | NA | TRBV5-1 | CASSLRPRVVTDTQYF | TGCGCCAGCAGCTTGCGTCCCCGGGTCGTCACAGATACGCAGTATTTT
TRBJ2-5 | NA | NA | TRBV13 | CASSLYRGRETQYF | TGTGCCAGCAGCTTATACCGGGGCCGCGAGACCCAGTACTTC
TRBJ2-7 | TRBD1 | once | TRBV5-1 | CASSQLTTGKYEQYF | TGCGCCAGCAGCCAGCTTACGACAGGGAAATACGAGCAGTACTTC
TRBJ2-3 | NA | NA | TRBV6-6 | CASSYYQKSTDTQYF | TGTGCCAGCAGTTACTATCAGAAAAGCACAGATACGCAGTATTTT
TRBJ1-2 | NA | NA | TRBV6-1 | CASSEAGSSYGYTF | TGTGCCAGCAGTGAAGCTGGCAGCAGCTATGGCTACACCTTC
TRBJ1-6 | NA | NA | TRBV5-1 | CASSWVGQGRQDSPLHF | TGCGCCAGCAGCTGGGTCGGTCAGGGCCGACAAGATTCACCCCTCCACTTT
TRBJ2-7 | TRBD2 | NA | TRBV5-1 | CASSWGLDTYEQYF | TGCGCCAGCAGCTGGGGACTAGACACCTACGAGCAGTACTTC
TRBJ1-6 | NA | NA | TRBV18 | CASSPQLGDGSSPLHF | TGTGCCAGCTCACCCCAACTCGGGGACGGATCTTCACCCCTCCACTTT
TRBJ2-1 | TRBD2 | NA | TRBV7-8 | CASSLGGGQVNEQFF | TGTGCCAGCAGCTTAGGGGGAGGGCAAGTCAATGAGCAGTTCTTC
TRBJ2-7 | NA | few | TRBV5-6 | CASSTGGRIINYEQYF | TGTGCCAGCAGCACCGGGGGGCGGATAATTAACTACGAGCAGTACTTC
TRBJ1-4 | TRBD1 | NA | TRBV2 | CASTDSGQVYEKLFF | TGTGCCAGCACCGACTCCGGACAGGTTTATGAAAAACTGTTTTTT
TRBJ2-7 | TRBD2 | NA | TRBV9 | CASSPREAGYEQYF | TGTGCCAGCAGCCCCCGGGAGGCCGGGTACGAGCAGTACTTC
TRBJ2-7 | NA | NA | TRBV12-2 | CASRQTDYEQYF | TGTGCAAGTCGCCAGACAGACTACGAGCAGTACTTC
TRBJ1-5 | NA | NA | TRBV30 | CAWKGAYSNQPQHF | TGTGCCTGGAAGGGAGCTTATAGCAATCAGCCCCAGCATTTT
TRBJ1-4 | NA | NA | TRBV19 | CASSMTGVEKLFF | TGTGCCAGTAGTATGACGGGGGTTGAAAAACTGTTTTTT
TRBJ2-5 | TRBD2 | NA | TRBV6-1 | CASSDGLAGSETQYF | TGTGCCAGCAGTGATGGACTAGCGGGATCAGAGACCCAGTACTTC
TRBJ2-1 | TRBD1 | NA | TRBV15 | CATSRKVDRYSSYNEQFF | TGTGCCACCAGCAGAAAGGTGGACAGGTATAGCTCCTACAATGAGCAGTTCTTC
TRBJ2-1 | TRBD2 | NA | TRBV28 | CASSASGTSVNEQFF | TGTGCCAGCAGTGCGTCAGGGACTAGCGTCAATGAGCAGTTCTTC
TRBJ1-1 | NA | NA | TRBV5-1 | CASSWALNTEAFF | TGCGCCAGCAGCTGGGCATTGAACACTGAAGCTTTCTTT
TRBJ1-5 | TRBD1 | NA | TRBV19 | CASYSGTGLVQPQHF | TGTGCCAGTTACTCCGGGACAGGGCTGGTTCAGCCCCAGCATTTT
TRBJ2-1 | TRBD2 | NA | TRBV6-5 | CASSTGLAGNNEQFF | TGTGCCAGCAGTACCGGACTAGCGGGAAACAATGAGCAGTTCTTC
TRBJ1-5 | NA | NA | TRBV19 | CASSALEVSNQPQHF | TGTGCCAGTAGTGCATTGGAGGTTAGCAATCAGCCCCAGCATTTT
TRBJ1-6 | NA | NA | TRBV10-3 | CAISDLMNSPLHF | TGTGCCATCAGTGACCTAATGAATTCACCCCTCCACTTT
TRBJ1-2 | NA | NA | TRBV15 | CATSRDRQGSYGYTF | TGTGCCACCAGCAGAGATAGGCAGGGGAGCTATGGCTACACCTTC
TRBJ2-7 | NA | NA | TRBV28 | CASSFGISYEQYF | TGTGCCAGCAGTTTTGGAATTTCGTACGAGCAGTACTTC
TRBJ1-2 | TRBD1 | NA | TRBV19 | CASRPPDRGYGYTF | TGTGCCAGTAGGCCGCCGGACAGGGGTTATGGCTACACCTTC
TRBJ2-6 | NA | NA | TRBV4-1 | CASSPSGVSGANVLTF | TGCGCCAGCAGTCCTTCAGGGGTTTCTGGGGCCAACGTCCTGACTTTC
TRBJ1-2 | NA | NA | TRBV28 | CASSSSRAVGYTF | TGTGCCAGCAGTTCAAGCAGGGCTGTCGGCTACACCTTC
TRBJ2-2 | NA | NA | TRBV27 | CASSLRAGNTGELFF | TGTGCCAGCAGTTTACGTGCGGGGAACACCGGGGAGCTGTTTTTT
TRBJ2-1 | NA | once | TRBV4-2 | CASSRRTVSYNEQFF | TGTGCCAGCAGCCGAAGGACGGTGAGCTACAATGAGCAGTTCTTC
TRBJ2-1 | NA | NA | TRBV19 | CASSHPEQFF | TGTGCCAGTAGTCATCCTGAGCAGTTCTTC
TRBJ1-5 | TRBD1 | NA | TRBV2 | CASSGQVLSNQPQHF | TGTGCCAGCAGCGGACAGGTTTTAAGCAATCAGCCCCAGCATTTT
TRBJ2-7 | NA | NA | TRBV5-6 | CASSLPGTHYEQYF | TGTGCCAGCAGCTTGCCGGGAACCCACTACGAGCAGTACTTC
TRBJ2-2 | NA | NA | TRBV18 | CASSPTNRFRTGELFF | TGTGCCAGCTCACCCACCAATCGATTTCGCACCGGGGAGCTGTTTTTT
TRBJ2-1 | NA | NA | TRBV3-1/TRBV3-2 | CASSQRSPGEQFF | TGTGCCAGCAGCCAACGGAGCCCCGGTGAGCAGTTCTTC
TRBJ2-1 | NA | NA | TRBV2 | CASSENNAFSSYNEQFF | TGTGCCAGCAGTGAAAATAATGCGTTTAGCTCCTACAATGAGCAGTTCTTC
TRBJ2-3 | TRBD2 | NA | TRBV5-4 | CASSPERGRALTDTQYF | TGTGCCAGCAGCCCGGAGAGAGGGAGGGCCCTCACAGATACGCAGTATTTT
TRBJ1-2 | NA | NA | TRBV11-2 | CASSLVSRYGYTF | TGTGCCAGCAGCTTAGTTTCTAGATATGGCTACACCTTC
TRBJ1-3 | TRBD1 | NA | TRBV5-6 | CASNLRGTGAGNTIYF | TGTGCCAGCAACTTAAGGGGGACAGGTGCTGGAAACACCATATATTTT
TRBJ1-1 | TRBD1 | NA | TRBV12-3/TRBV12-4 | CATGQPNTEAFF | TGTGCCACGGGACAGCCTAACACTGAAGCTTTCTTT
TRBJ2-7 | TRBD1 | NA | TRBV4-1 | CASRLAQGVDEQYF | TGCGCCAGCAGACTAGCACAGGGGGTCGACGAGCAGTACTTC
TRBJ2-1 | NA | NA | TRBV19 | CASSISRELEQFF | TGTGCCAGTAGTATAAGTCGGGAGCTTGAGCAGTTCTTC
TRBJ1-1 | NA | NA | TRBV2 | CASSGYGQLEAFF | TGTGCCAGCAGTGGGTATGGACAGTTAGAAGCTTTCTTT
TRBJ1-1 | NA | NA | TRBV5-1 | CASRSELEGRNTEAFF | TGCGCCAGCAGGTCTGAGCTGGAGGGAAGAAACACTGAAGCTTTCTTT
TRBJ2-5 | NA | NA | TRBV10-3 | CAIKWNETQYF | TGTGCCATCAAGTGGAATGAGACCCAGTACTTC
TRBJ1-2 | NA | NA | TRBV29-1 | CSVGEGRGPYGYTF | TGCAGCGTTGGGGAGGGACGAGGTCCCTATGGCTACACCTTC
TRBJ2-7 | NA | NA | TRBV6-5 | CASSYSVPMGAYEQYF | TGTGCCAGCAGTTACTCGGTACCTATGGGGGCCTACGAGCAGTACTTC
TRBJ1-2 | NA | NA | TRBV24-1 | CATSDLYGYTF | TGTGCCACCAGTGATCTCTATGGCTACACCTTC
TRBJ2-7 | TRBD1 | NA | TRBV30 | CAWSGQGVSYEQYF | TGTGCCTGGAGCGGTCAGGGGGTATCCTACGAGCAGTACTTC
TRBJ1-1 | TRBD1 | NA | TRBV9 | CASSVGQGMNTEAFF | TGTGCCAGCAGCGTAGGACAGGGCATGAACACTGAAGCTTTCTTT
TRBJ1-5 | TRBD1 | NA | TRBV6-5 | CATRDRDSNRPQHF | TGTGCCACCCGGGACAGAGATAGCAATCGGCCCCAGCATTTT
TRBJ1-6 | NA | few | TRBV12-5 | CASGLVLGRKYNSPLHF | TGTGCTAGTGGTTTGGTACTGGGCAGAAAGTATAATTCACCCCTCCACTTT